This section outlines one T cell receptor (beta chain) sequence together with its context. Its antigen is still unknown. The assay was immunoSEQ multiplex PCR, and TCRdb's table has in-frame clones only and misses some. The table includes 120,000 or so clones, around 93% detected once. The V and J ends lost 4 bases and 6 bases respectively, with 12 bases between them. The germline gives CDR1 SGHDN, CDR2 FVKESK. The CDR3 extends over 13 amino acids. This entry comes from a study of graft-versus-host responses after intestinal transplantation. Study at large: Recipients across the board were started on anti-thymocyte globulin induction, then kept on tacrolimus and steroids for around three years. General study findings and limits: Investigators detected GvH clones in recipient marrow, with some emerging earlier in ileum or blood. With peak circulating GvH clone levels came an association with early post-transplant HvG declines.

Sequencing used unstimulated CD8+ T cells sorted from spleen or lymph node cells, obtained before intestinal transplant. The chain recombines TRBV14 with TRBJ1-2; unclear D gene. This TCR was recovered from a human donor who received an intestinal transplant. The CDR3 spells CASSRVRKDGYTF. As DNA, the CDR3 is TGTGCCAGCAGCCGGGTTCGGAAGGATGGCTACACCTTC.